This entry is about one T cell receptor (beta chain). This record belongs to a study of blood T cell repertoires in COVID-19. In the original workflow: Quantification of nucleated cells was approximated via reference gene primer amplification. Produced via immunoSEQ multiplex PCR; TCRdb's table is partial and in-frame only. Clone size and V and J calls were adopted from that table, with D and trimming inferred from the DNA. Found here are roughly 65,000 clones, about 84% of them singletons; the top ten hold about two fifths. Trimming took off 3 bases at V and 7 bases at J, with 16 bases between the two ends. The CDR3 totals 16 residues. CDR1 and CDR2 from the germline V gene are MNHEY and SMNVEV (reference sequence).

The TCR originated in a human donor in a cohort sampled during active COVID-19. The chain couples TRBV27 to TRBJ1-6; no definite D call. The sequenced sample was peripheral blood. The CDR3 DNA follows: TGTGCCAGCAGTTTCGGGAGGGAGGGAACAAATTCACCCCTCCACTTT. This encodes CASSFGREGTNSPLHF.